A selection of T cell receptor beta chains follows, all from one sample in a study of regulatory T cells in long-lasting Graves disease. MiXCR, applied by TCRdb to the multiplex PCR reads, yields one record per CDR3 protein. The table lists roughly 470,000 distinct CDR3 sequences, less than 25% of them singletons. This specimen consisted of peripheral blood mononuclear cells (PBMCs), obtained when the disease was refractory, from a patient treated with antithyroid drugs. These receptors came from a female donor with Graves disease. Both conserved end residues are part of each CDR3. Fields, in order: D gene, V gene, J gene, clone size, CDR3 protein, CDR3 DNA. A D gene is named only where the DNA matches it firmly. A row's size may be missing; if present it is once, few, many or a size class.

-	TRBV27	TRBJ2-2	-	CASSRGLQGYTGELFF	TGTGCCAGCAGCAGGGGTCTTCAGGGGTATACCGGGGAGCTGTTTTTT
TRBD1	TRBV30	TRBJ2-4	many	CASMDRRKNIQYF	TGTGCCTCTATGGACAGGCGGAAAAACATTCAGTACTTC
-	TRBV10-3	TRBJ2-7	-	CAISIQGGYEQYF	TGTGCCATCAGCATACAGGGTGGGTACGAGCAGTACTTC
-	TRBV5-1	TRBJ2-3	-	CASSQQGPLWYF	TGCGCCAGCAGCCAACAGGGCCCGTTATGGTATTTT
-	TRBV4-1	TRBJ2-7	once	CASSQNEQAGRYEQYF	TGCGCCAGCAGCCAGAATGAGCAGGCAGGGCGCTACGAGCAGTACTTC
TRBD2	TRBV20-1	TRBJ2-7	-	CSARDRERLAGDEQYF	TGCAGTGCTAGAGATCGAGAAAGACTAGCGGGAGACGAGCAGTACTTC
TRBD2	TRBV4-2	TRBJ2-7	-	CASSQESGRYYEQYF	TGTGCCAGCAGCCAAGAGAGCGGGAGGTACTACGAGCAGTACTTC
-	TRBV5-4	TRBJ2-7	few	CASSLGTGTLFSEQYF	TGTGCCAGCAGCTTGGGGACCGGGACTCTCTTTTCCGAGCAGTACTTC
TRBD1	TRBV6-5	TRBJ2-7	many	CASSYCPRTGVDEQYF	TGTGCCAGCAGTTATTGTCCCCGGACAGGGGTTGACGAGCAGTACTTC
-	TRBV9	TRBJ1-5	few	CASSPGWGYNQPQHF	TGTGCCAGCAGCCCCGGGTGGGGGTACAATCAGCCCCAGCATTTT
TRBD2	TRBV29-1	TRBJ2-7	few	CSAGRGGWYEQYF	TGCAGCGCTGGTCGGGGAGGGTGGTACGAGCAGTACTTC
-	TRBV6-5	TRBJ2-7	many	CASSYLPASISSYEQYF	TGTGCCAGCAGTTACCTACCGGCGTCTATAAGCTCCTACGAGCAGTACTTC
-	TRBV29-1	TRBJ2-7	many	CSVKAGTSYEQYF	TGCAGCGTTAAAGCCGGAACCTCCTACGAGCAGTACTTC
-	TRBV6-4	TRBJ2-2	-	CASSDSIGSRTGELFF	TGTGCCAGCAGTGACTCCATAGGGTCTCGCACCGGGGAGCTGTTTTTT
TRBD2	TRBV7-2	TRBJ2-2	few	CASSIRTSGSYRYTGELFF	TGTGCCAGCAGCATACGGACTAGCGGGAGTTATCGGTACACCGGGGAGCTGTTTTTT
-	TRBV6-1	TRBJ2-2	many	CASSPPLGGSNTGELFF	TGTGCCAGCAGCCCACCTCTGGGGGGATCGAACACCGGGGAGCTGTTTTTT
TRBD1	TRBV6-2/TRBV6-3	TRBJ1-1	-	CASRRTGANTEAFF	TGTGCCAGCAGGAGGACAGGAGCAAACACTGAAGCTTTCTTT
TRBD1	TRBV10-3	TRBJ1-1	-	CAIRGTGTNTEAFF	TGTGCCATCAGAGGGACAGGGACGAACACTGAAGCTTTCTTT
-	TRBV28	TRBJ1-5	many	CASSSSLGGNQPQHF	TGTGCCAGCAGTTCGTCCTTAGGTGGCAATCAGCCCCAGCATTTT
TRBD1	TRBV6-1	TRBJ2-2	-	CASRHWTGGPAGELFF	TGTGCCAGCAGACACTGGACAGGGGGCCCCGCCGGGGAGCTGTTTTTT
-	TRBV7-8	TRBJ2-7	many	CASSQSHPATYEQYF	TGTGCCAGCAGCCAGTCACATCCCGCTACCTACGAGCAGTACTTC
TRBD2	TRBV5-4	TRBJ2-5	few	CASSSQGLAEETQYF	TGTGCCAGCAGCTCTCAGGGACTAGCGGAAGAGACCCAGTACTTC
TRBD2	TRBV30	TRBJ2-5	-	CAWRKREVRETQYF	TGTGCCTGGAGGAAGCGGGAGGTTCGAGAGACCCAGTACTTC
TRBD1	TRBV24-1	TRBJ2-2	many	CATSDRQGIRTGELFF	TGTGCCACCAGTGACCGACAGGGGATAAGAACCGGGGAGCTGTTTTTT